This TCR beta chain came from a study of CD8 T cells in Susac syndrome. TEMRA cells were FACS-enriched and CD8+ and CD4+ T cells negatively isolated. cDNA came from about 0.5 to 1 ug RNA primed by random hexamers. TCRdb analysed the immunoSEQ multiplex PCR reads with MiXCR anew, one entry per CDR3 protein. Found here are a few hundred thousand distinct CDR3 sequences, approximately 84% of them singletons; the top ten hold over 0.095%. J lost 6 bases, V lost 5 bases, and 10 bases had no gene match. There are 16 residues in the CDR3. The germline V gene has CDR1 MDHEN and CDR2 SYDVKM. Sequences were obtained from CD8+ T cells from PBMCs. This receptor was taken from a human donor with multiple sclerosis. The V and J genes are TRBV28 and TRBJ2-1; 10 bases align to TRBD2. The CDR3 loop reads CASSPWGWTSGNEQFF. DNA of the CDR3: TGTGCCAGCAGTCCCTGGGGCTGGACTAGCGGCAATGAGCAGTTCTTC.